The 31 T cell receptor beta chains below come from one sample, sequenced in a study of regulatory dendritic cells for organ transplantation. Their specific antigens are unknown. Sorted T cells were CFSE-labeled and cultured 5 days with allogeneic regulatory or mature dendritic cells at 1:10. Produced via immunoSEQ multiplex PCR; TCRdb's table is partial and in-frame only. The sample holds around 12,000 clones, over 85% seen once. The specimen was naive CD8+ T cells from blood cultured with regulatory dendritic cells. Subset of the sample: CD45RA+ naive T cells. These receptors originate from a human donor in good health.

The CDR3 is CASSGTSDYEQYF. The DNA of the CDR3 is TGTGCCAGCAGTGGGACTAGTGACTACGAGCAGTACTTC. The chain couples TRBV13 to TRBJ2-7; 8 nucleotides line up with TRBD2. V lost 6 bases to trimming and J lost 3 bases; unmatched junction nucleotides: 4. The CDR3 length is 13 residues. Germline V gene data show CDR1 as PRHDT and CDR2 as FYEKMQ (reference sequence).

The chain recombines TRBV28 with TRBJ2-1, with TRBD2 matching 7 bases. The V gene end was trimmed by 3 bases and the J gene end by 0 bases; junction bases not matched to a gene: 14. The V gene's germline CDR1 is MDHEN and CDR2 SYDVKM. This CDR3 contains 19 residues. The CDR3 loop is CASSFLSGLAASSYNEQFF. DNA of the CDR3: TGTGCCAGCAGTTTTTTGAGTGGGCTAGCGGCTAGCTCCTACAATGAGCAGTTCTTC. Supplemented by reference TRBV28 and TRBJ2-1, the full variable domain reads DVKVTQSSRYLVKRTGEKVFLECVQDMDHENMFWYRQDPGLGLRLIYFSYDVKMKEKGDIPEGYSVSREKKERFSLILESASTNQTSMYLCASSFLSGLAASSYNEQFFGPGTRLTVL.

The chain has TRBV5-1 and TRBJ2-5; D ambiguous. In germline, CDR1 is SGHRS, CDR2 YFSETQ. Trimming pared 2 bases from V and 4 bases from J, leaving 3 bases between. The CDR3 covers 11 residues. In nucleotides, the CDR3 is TGCGCCAGCAGCTTTGGAGAGACCCAGTACTTC. As protein: CASSFGETQYF.

V usage is TRBV6-5 and J usage is TRBJ1-2; 8 nucleotides agree with TRBD1. J gave up 4 bases and V 6 bases, and 7 bases lay outside the gene matches. The CDR3 covers 14 residues. Per germline, CDR1 MNHEY and CDR2 SVGAGI. CDR3 nucleotides: TGTGCCAGCAGCACTACAGGGGGTACCTATGGCTACACCTTC. This encodes CASSTTGGTYGYTF.

The chain recombines TRBV6-5 with TRBJ2-2; D may be TRBD1 (5 bases). V shed 5 bases and J shed 2 bases, with 6 bases lying between them. Looked up from germline, CDR1 is MNHEY and CDR2 is SVGAGI. The CDR3 consists of 13 residues. The CDR3 sequence: CASSDRNTGELFF. As DNA, the CDR3 is TGTGCCAGCAGTGACAGAAACACCGGGGAGCTGTTTTTT.

V is TRBV4-1 and J is TRBJ1-4, with a possible D match to TRBD1 (5 bases). V was cut by 2 bases and J by 3 bases, with 16 bases left in between. Germline V gene sequence: CDR1 MGHRA, CDR2 YSYEKL. This CDR3 region has 17 residues. The CDR3 region has the DNA TGCGCCAGCAGCCAACCGATGGCTCGGGGGTCTAATGAAAAACTGTTTTTT. It yields the protein CASSQPMARGSNEKLFF.

This clone was observed a few times. This rearrangement joins TRBV18 to TRBJ1-2; no firm D call. Germline V gives CDR1 KGHSH, CDR2 LQKENI. The V gene lost 3 bases and the J gene lost 0 bases, with 8 bases spanning the gap. This CDR3 region has 14 residues. As DNA, the CDR3 is TGTGCCAGCTCACCTCCCGGTACTAACTATGGCTACACCTTC. Protein product: CASSPPGTNYGYTF.

The chain couples TRBV21-1 to TRBJ2-7. TRBV21-1 is listed as a pseudogene. This CDR3 has 12 residues. The CDR3 loop is CASSKVDYEQYF. CDR3 coding DNA: TGTGCCAGCAGCAAAGTCGACTACGAGCAGTACTTC.

V and J are TRBV4-1 and TRBJ2-1; 9 nucleotides align to TRBD2. The ends lost 4 bases at V and 8 bases at J; junction bases unmatched: 18. CDR1 is MGHRA, CDR2 YSYEKL, per germline. This CDR3 is 18 amino acids long. This chain's CDR3 is CASSPSRVFAGGRDEQFF. The CDR3 region has the DNA TGCGCCAGCAGCCCTTCTAGGGTGTTCGCGGGGGGGCGCGATGAGCAGTTCTTC.

The gene calls are TRBV27 and TRBJ2-7; D is uncertain. The CDR3 length is 13 residues. The V gene's germline CDR1 is MNHEY and CDR2 SMNVEV (reference sequence). V lost 0 bases and J 3 bases, leaving 6 bases between the germline ends. The CDR3 DNA sequence: TGTGCCAGCAGTTTATCCACAGTCTACGAGCAGTACTTC. Translating gives CASSLSTVYEQYF.

This chain uses TRBV2 with TRBJ2-3; D is possibly TRBD1 or TRBD2 (6 bases each). V lost 8 bases, J lost 5 bases, and 20 bases lay in between. This CDR3 spans 15 amino acids. Germline lookup yields CDR1 SNHLY and CDR2 FYNNEI. The CDR3 DNA reads TGTGCCAGCTTGGTCGAGGGGGGCCGGGTAGATACGCAGTATTTT. It is translated as CASLVEGGRVDTQYF.

The V gene is TRBV19, the J gene TRBJ1-5; 7 nucleotides match TRBD1. Germline assignment: CDR1 LNHDA and CDR2 SQIVND (reference sequence). Trimming at V came to 5 bases and at J to 7 bases, leaving 17 bases not matched to a gene. The CDR3 is 17 amino acids. Written as DNA, the CDR3 is TGTGCCAGTAGTCCGCAATTTAGGACAGGATATCTGCAGCCCCAGCATTTT. Its translation is CASSPQFRTGYLQPQHF.

The genes are TRBV4-3 and TRBJ2-7; D gene unclear. V was pared by 0 bases and J by 6 bases, with 15 bases between. Germline lookup yields CDR1 LGHNA and CDR2 YSLEER. The CDR3 covers 15 residues. The CDR3 DNA reads as TGCGCCAGCAGCCAAGATCGCTCGTGGTTCTCCGAGCAGTACTTC. Residues: CASSQDRSWFSEQYF.

The chain has TRBV4-2 and TRBJ2-1; no clear D. V dropped 0 bases and J dropped 7 bases, with 13 bases sitting between them. CDR3 length: 15 residues. Looked up from germline, CDR1 is LGHNA and CDR2 is YNFKEQ. CDR3 nucleotide sequence: TGTGCCAGCAGCCAAGATCCGGCTGGGATGAATGAGCAGTTCTTC. Its translation is CASSQDPAGMNEQFF.

The rearrangement joins TRBV27 to TRBJ1-5; 10 nucleotides align to TRBD1. Germline V lookup: CDR1 MNHEY, CDR2 SMNVEV (reference sequence). The CDR3 sequence is 17 residues long. Germline trimming cut 5 bases from V and 5 bases from J; bases unmatched to any gene: 12. The CDR3 DNA reads as TGTGCCAGCAGTCAGACAGGGGGCGAGGGGGGGGATCAGCCCCAGCATTTT. Translated, it gives CASSQTGGEGGDQPQHF.

The chain links TRBV28 to TRBJ2-3; no definite D call. This CDR3 region has 15 residues. Germline CDR1 is MDHEN and CDR2 is SYDVKM. Trimming took 2 bases from V and 6 from J, leaving 15 bases between them. Written as DNA, the CDR3 is TGTGCCAGCAGTTTAGGGGTCTCCCGCGCGGATACGCAGTATTTT. It yields the protein CASSLGVSRADTQYF.

The gene calls are TRBV6-4 and TRBJ1-1; unclear D gene. From germline, CDR1 is MRHNA and CDR2 SNTAGT. Trimming took off 3 bases at V and 5 bases at J, with 10 bases between the two ends. The CDR3 loop spans 13 amino acids. In DNA, the CDR3 is TGTGCCAGCAGTGAGGTCGGAGGGACTGAAGCTTTCTTT. Amino acid sequence: CASSEVGGTEAFF.

The V call is TRBV4-3, the J call TRBJ2-3; TRBD1 matches at 7 bases. Trimming cost V 4 bases and J 0 bases; bases outside gene matches: 7. Looked up from germline, CDR1 is LGHNA and CDR2 is YSLEER. This CDR3 contains 16 residues. The CDR3 bases are TGCGCCAGCAGCCCAAGACAGGGAACTAGCACAGATACGCAGTATTTT. Its translation is CASSPRQGTSTDTQYF.

V and J are TRBV19 and TRBJ2-1; D might be TRBD1 (5 bases). There are 16 residues in the CDR3. Deletions cut 3 bases from V and 7 bases from J, with 19 bases between. Germline loops: CDR1 LNHDA, CDR2 SQIVND (reference sequence). CDR3 DNA sequence: TGTGCCAGTAGTATTTCCTACAGGCGTTTTGGGAATGAGCAGTTCTTC. Protein product: CASSISYRRFGNEQFF. The full variable domain, completed using reference TRBV19 and TRBJ2-1, is DGGITQSPKYLFRKEGQNVTLSCEQNLNHDAMYWYRQDPGQGLRLIYYSQIVNDFQKGDIAEGYSVSREKKESFPLTVTSAQKNPTAFYLCASSISYRRFGNEQFFGPGTRLTVL.

The chain has TRBV25-1 and TRBJ2-7, with 7 bases identical to TRBD1. Germline V gene sequence: CDR1 MGHDK, CDR2 SYGVNS. The CDR3 loop spans 16 amino acids. The junction had 13 bases not matched to a gene; V was cut back by 5 bases and J by 3 bases. In nucleotides, the CDR3 is TGTGCCAGCAGTCAGGCCGGGACAGAGGTTTTCTACGAGCAGTACTTC. Protein product: CASSQAGTEVFYEQYF.

V is TRBV27 and J is TRBJ2-7; the D is unclear. V was cut by 3 bases and J by 3 bases, with 9 bases left in between. Germline CDR1 MNHEY, CDR2 SMNVEV (reference sequence). The CDR3 loop spans 13 amino acids. The CDR3 is CASSLSSNYEQYF. CDR3 in DNA: TGTGCCAGCAGTTTGTCCAGTAACTACGAGCAGTACTTC.

The chain joins TRBV7-8 to TRBJ2-7; tentatively, D is TRBD2 (5 bases). Trimming shortened V by 5 bases and J by 2 bases, and 16 bases separated the two germline ends. This CDR3 has 15 amino acids. Germline V gene lookup returns CDR1 SGHVS and CDR2 FQNEAQ. The CDR3 loop is CASSTSAGGTYEQYF. The CDR3 DNA is TGTGCCAGCAGCACCTCCGCGGGTGGAACCTACGAGCAGTACTTC.

This chain joins TRBV5-6 and TRBJ1-1; 8 bases fit TRBD1. CDR3 size: 13 residues. V was clipped by 4 bases and J by 11 bases; unmatched bases: 10. Looked up from germline, CDR1 is SGHDT and CDR2 is YYEEEE. CDR3 DNA sequence: TGTGCCAGCAGCGGACAGGGATTGGGTGGGGCTTTCTTT. Translation: CASSGQGLGGAFF.

This chain links TRBV13 with TRBJ1-6, with D tentatively TRBD1 (5 bases). The CDR3 length is 16 residues. The germline CDR1 and CDR2 sequences are PRHDT and FYEKMQ (reference sequence). V dropped 4 bases and J dropped 7 bases, with 17 bases sitting between them. CDR3 amino acids: CASSSGLGAGNSPLHF. The CDR3, as DNA: TGTGCCAGCAGCTCCGGGCTAGGGGCGGGGAATTCACCCCTCCACTTT. Supplemented by reference TRBV13 and TRBJ1-6, the full variable domain reads AAGVIQSPRHLIKEKRETATLKCYPIPRHDTVYWYQQGPGQDPQFLISFYEKMQSDKGSIPDRFSAQQFSDYHSELNMSSLELGDSALYFCASSSGLGAGNSPLHFGNGTRLTVT.

The chain links TRBV30 to TRBJ2-5; the D is unclear. Trimming pared 0 bases from V and 0 bases from J, leaving 14 bases between. The CDR3 runs 16 residues. The V gene's germline CDR1 is GTSNPN and CDR2 SVGIG (reference sequence). The CDR3 DNA sequence: TGTGCCTGGAGTGTAATGGCCGGACCTTACCAAGAGACCCAGTACTTC. Translated: CAWSVMAGPYQETQYF.

This rearrangement joins TRBV6-5 to TRBJ1-1; 9 positions match TRBD1. With 5 bases clipped from V and 4 bases from J, the junction kept 5 bases outside the gene matches. The CDR3 spans 14 residues. The germline CDR1 and CDR2 sequences are MNHEY and SVGAGI. The CDR3 nucleotides read TGTGCCAGCAGTCCTGGGACAGGGATCACTGAAGCTTTCTTT. Its translation is CASSPGTGITEAFF.

In this sample, this clone turned up once. V is TRBV13 and J is TRBJ1-1; TRBD1 matches 8 bases. Germline V gene sequence: CDR1 PRHDT, CDR2 FYEKMQ (reference sequence). V lost 5 bases, J lost 4 bases, and 6 bases stayed unmatched. This CDR3 region has 14 residues. CDR3 in amino acids: CASSLGTGGTEAFF. The CDR3 DNA is TGTGCCAGCAGCCTCGGGACAGGCGGCACTGAAGCTTTCTTT.

This CDR3 reads CSAWGLTNEKLFF. The CDR3 DNA reads TGCAGCGCCTGGGGTCTAACTAATGAAAAACTGTTTTTT. This sequence joins TRBV29-1 and TRBJ1-4; D gene ambiguous. CDR1 is SQVTM, CDR2 ANQGSEA, per germline. V was pared by 7 bases and J by 1 base, with 10 bases between. The CDR3 is 13 amino acids.

The J gene is TRBJ2-2, the V gene TRBV28, with TRBD2 matching 7 bases. The V gene's germline CDR1 is MDHEN and CDR2 SYDVKM. After removal of 2 bases from V and 4 bases from J, the junction contained 4 bases not matched to a gene. The CDR3 has 15 residues. The CDR3 is CASSLGGLGTGELFF. DNA of the CDR3: TGTGCCAGCAGTTTAGGAGGACTAGGCACCGGGGAGCTGTTTTTT.

This chain uses TRBV21-1 with TRBJ2-1; the table's TRBD2 call for D was not verified on the DNA. TRBV21-1 is a pseudogene locus. There are 18 residues in the CDR3. DNA of the CDR3: TGTGCCAGCAGCAAAGTGCATTCTAGCGGGCGGTTTGACAATGAGCAGTTCTTC. Encoded protein: CASSKVHSSGRFDNEQFF.

The J gene is TRBJ2-2, the V gene TRBV10-3; 8 nucleotides align to TRBD2. Looked up from germline, CDR1 is ENHRY and CDR2 is SYGVKD. Trimming took 1 base from V and 4 from J; bases not matched to a gene: 11. The CDR3 sequence is 18 residues long. The CDR3 nucleotides are TGTGCCATCAGTGAGTTAGAAGCGGGAGTAGTTCGCACCGGGGAGCTGTTTTTT. It yields the protein CAISELEAGVVRTGELFF.